Below are 29 T cell receptor beta chains sequenced from a single sample in a study of blood T cell repertoires in COVID-19. Measured with immunoSEQ multiplex PCR; TCRdb has only the in-frame clones, and not every one. The profile shows hundreds of thousands of clones, about 90% of them singletons. Specimen: peripheral blood. These receptors came from a woman aged 18-29 years with acute or convalescent COVID-19.

The chain joins TRBV7-9 to TRBJ1-4; D unclear. V was pared by 4 bases and J by 8 bases, with 20 bases between. Germline CDR1 SEHNR, CDR2 FQNEAQ (reference sequence). The CDR3 extends over 16 amino acids. The CDR3 sequence is CASSSRGQTGYEKLFF. CDR3 DNA sequence: TGTGCCAGCAGCTCCCGAGGGCAAACTGGTTACGAAAAACTGTTTTTT.

This chain connects TRBV9 to TRBJ2-2, with 10 bases fitting TRBD2. Germline CDR1 and CDR2: SGDLS and YYNGEE. V lost 3 bases to trimming and J lost 4 bases; unmatched junction nucleotides: 3. This CDR3 contains 15 residues. The CDR3, as DNA: TGTGCCAGCAGCGAGCGGGGGGGCCTCACCGGGGAGCTGTTTTTT. It codes for CASSERGGLTGELFF.

CDR3: CASSPWDRAEAFF. DNA of the CDR3: TGTGCCAGCAGCCCATGGGACAGGGCTGAAGCTTTCTTT. This sequence joins TRBV7-9 and TRBJ1-1; 9 bases match TRBD1. The CDR3 runs to 13 residues. Germline trimming cut 5 bases from V and 6 bases from J; bases unmatched to any gene: 4. The germline V gene encodes CDR1 SEHNR and CDR2 FQNEAQ (reference sequence).

The J gene is TRBJ2-1, the V gene TRBV15; 9 nucleotides agree with TRBD1. V dropped 2 bases and J dropped 7; count of bases not matched to a gene: 9. The germline V gene encodes CDR1 LNHNV and CDR2 YYDKDF (reference sequence). The CDR3 loop spans 16 amino acids. CDR3 in amino acids: CATSRPGQGRGNEQFF. Written as DNA, the CDR3 is TGTGCCACCAGCAGACCGGGACAGGGAAGGGGGAATGAGCAGTTCTTC.

There are a few counts of this clone. The chain recombines TRBV6-1 with TRBJ1-2; TRBD1 matches 9 bases. CDR3 length: 15 amino acids. Germline lookup yields CDR1 MNHNS and CDR2 SASEGT. Trimming took 0 bases from V and 5 from J; bases not matched to a gene: 4. CDR3 coding DNA: TGTGCCAGCAGTGAAGCAGGGACAGGGTTATATGGCTACACCTTC. Its translation: CASSEAGTGLYGYTF.

J is TRBJ1-1 and V is TRBV11-1; no firm D call. V was clipped by 7 bases and J by 0 bases, with 12 bases between them. CDR1 SGHAT and CDR2 FQDESV come from the germline V gene (reference sequence). The CDR3 is made up of 14 amino acids. The CDR3 is CASTLVSVNTEAFF. The CDR3 region has the DNA TGTGCCAGCACGCTGGTCAGCGTGAACACTGAAGCTTTCTTT.

This clone was seen a handful of times. This chain connects TRBV6-5 to TRBJ2-7; weak D call: TRBD1 (5 bases). Deletions cut 2 bases from V and 5 bases from J, with 10 bases between. Germline values: CDR1 MNHEY, CDR2 SVGAGI. This CDR3 has 13 amino acids. The CDR3 here is CASSYRQGNEQYF. CDR3 coding DNA: TGTGCCAGCAGTTACAGGCAGGGTAACGAGCAGTACTTC.

This chain joins TRBV12-5 and TRBJ1-1; 10 bases line up with TRBD1. Looked up from germline, CDR1 is LGHNT and CDR2 is FRNRAP. With 3 bases clipped from V and 3 bases from J, the junction kept 13 bases outside the gene matches. The CDR3 runs 18 residues. CDR3 nucleotides: TGTGCTAGTGGTTTAGGCCAACTGACAGGGGGCGGGGACACTGAAGCTTTCTTT. It codes for CASGLGQLTGGGDTEAFF.

This sequence joins TRBV30 and TRBJ1-6, with TRBD1 matching over 9 bases. The CDR3 totals 14 residues. Unmatched junction bases numbered 4, after V lost 1 base and J lost 9 bases. Looked up from germline, CDR1 is GTSNPN and CDR2 is SVGIG (reference sequence). The CDR3, as DNA: TGTGCCTGGAGTGGGGGACAGGGAAGTTCACCCCTCCACTTT. Its translation: CAWSGGQGSSPLHF.

This clone turned up a few times. CDR3 protein: CASMGLAVYEQYF. The DNA of the CDR3 is TGTGCCAGCATGGGACTAGCGGTCTACGAGCAGTACTTC. V usage is TRBV2 and J usage is TRBJ2-7, with 11 bases that match TRBD2. CDR1 SNHLY and CDR2 FYNNEI come from the germline V gene. The ends lost 7 bases at V and 3 bases at J; junction bases unmatched: 2. The CDR3 length is 13 residues.

The chain couples TRBV5-8 to TRBJ1-6; 9 bases map to TRBD1. This CDR3 contains 15 residues. Trimming at V came to 5 bases and at J to 10 bases, leaving 10 bases not matched to a gene. In germline, CDR1 is SGHTS, CDR2 YDEGEE. DNA of the CDR3: TGTGCCAGCAGGTCCGGGGACAGGGCCTCATCACCCCTCCACTTT. Translating gives CASRSGDRASSPLHF.

The rearrangement joins TRBV4-1 to TRBJ1-3; tentatively, D is TRBD1 (5 bases). The CDR3 totals 16 residues. Germline CDR1 MGHRA, CDR2 YSYEKL. V shed 5 bases and J shed 4 bases, with 18 bases lying between them. CDR3 nucleotide sequence: TGCGCCAGCAGCGATAACCGCCAGGGTTGGGGAAACACCATATATTTT. Translated: CASSDNRQGWGNTIYF.

As to this clone: Other DNA sequences of this sample code for an identical CDR3. The chain recombines TRBV6-5 with TRBJ1-2, with D perhaps matching TRBD1 (5 bases). The CDR3 is 14 amino acids. Germline-derived CDR1 and CDR2 are MNHEY and SVGAGI. Trimming took off 7 bases at V and 2 bases at J, with 14 bases between the two ends. CDR3 loop: CASTPGQGNYGYTF. The CDR3 DNA reads as TGTGCCAGCACCCCTGGGCAGGGAAACTATGGCTACACCTTC.

The chain carries TRBV6-5 and TRBJ1-2, with a tentative D call TRBD1 (5 bases). V lost 0 bases and J 6 bases, leaving 14 bases between the germline ends. Germline lookup yields CDR1 MNHEY and CDR2 SVGAGI. The CDR3 consists of 15 residues. CDR3 bases: TGTGCCAGCAGTTACTCTGGCGGCGGGGGAGATGGCTACACCTTC. Its protein product is CASSYSGGGGDGYTF.

This chain connects TRBV6-2 or TRBV6-3 to TRBJ2-1; 11 bases line up with TRBD1. Germline CDR1 is MNHEY and CDR2 is SVGEGT. V dropped 5 bases and J dropped 7; count of bases not matched to a gene: 7. CDR3 length equals 15 residues. The CDR3 DNA sequence: TGTGCCAGCAGTGACCGGGACAGGGGGTTGAATGAGCAGTTCTTC. It codes for CASSDRDRGLNEQFF.

This clone was observed a single time. Other DNA sequences of this sample code for an identical CDR3. This sequence joins TRBV5-6 and TRBJ2-7, with 11 bases aligning to TRBD1. The germline V gene has CDR1 SGHDT and CDR2 YYEEEE. V lost 2 bases and J lost 4; bases outside the gene matches: 5. There are 15 residues in the CDR3. The CDR3 nucleotides are TGTGCCAGCAGCTTAGTCGGGACAGGGGGGTACGAGCAGTACTTC. The encoded protein is CASSLVGTGGYEQYF.

This chain joins TRBV7-9 and TRBJ1-2; D remains ambiguous. CDR1 is SEHNR and CDR2 is FQNEAQ in the germline V gene (reference sequence). Trimming pared 2 bases from V and 13 bases from J, leaving 11 bases between. The CDR3 is 11 amino acids. CDR3 in DNA: TGTGCCAGCAGCTTAAGTGGAGGGAGCACCTTC. Protein sequence: CASSLSGGSTF.

The chain recombines TRBV14 with TRBJ1-4; no reliable D call. The germline V gene has CDR1 SGHDN and CDR2 FVKESK. Deletions cut 2 bases from V and 10 bases from J, with 20 bases between. This CDR3 has 16 residues. This CDR3 is CASSQQTRTWEGKLFF. The DNA of the CDR3 is TGTGCCAGCAGCCAACAGACGAGAACCTGGGAGGGAAAACTGTTTTTT.

The chain couples TRBV5-1 to TRBJ2-2; tentative D call: TRBD1 (5 bases). The length of the CDR3 is 16 residues. V gave up 1 base and J gave up 0 bases, with 10 bases separating them. The germline gives CDR1 SGHRS, CDR2 YFSETQ. DNA of the CDR3: TGCGCCAGCAGCTTGTTGCCGACAGCGAACACCGGGGAGCTGTTTTTT. Translation gives CASSLLPTANTGELFF.

The rearrangement joins TRBV15 to TRBJ2-5; D not resolved. Trimming stripped 1 base from V and 5 bases from J, with 11 bases between. The CDR3 is 14 amino acids. Germline CDR1 LNHNV, CDR2 YYDKDF (reference sequence). The CDR3 protein is CATSRVAVTETQYF. CDR3 nucleotide sequence: TGTGCCACCAGCAGAGTGGCGGTTACGGAGACCCAGTACTTC.

V gene TRBV7-9 combines with J gene TRBJ2-1; D possibly corresponds to TRBD1 (6 bases). Germline V gene sequence: CDR1 SEHNR, CDR2 FQNEAQ (reference sequence). The CDR3 sequence is 14 residues long. V was clipped by 5 bases and J by 4 bases, with 12 bases between them. The CDR3 DNA reads TGTGCCAGCAGCGAGTCGACAGGTTACAATGAGCAGTTCTTC. It is translated as CASSESTGYNEQFF.

The chain has TRBV15 and TRBJ2-3; weak D call: TRBD1 (5 bases). The CDR3 runs to 14 residues. Looked up from germline, CDR1 is LNHNV and CDR2 is YYDKDF (reference sequence). The V end lost 0 bases, the J end lost 4 bases, and 8 bases lay between the germline ends. DNA for the CDR3: TGTGCCACCAGCAGAGAGCAGGGCGCAGATACGCAGTATTTT. Amino acids: CATSREQGADTQYF.

The chain carries TRBV5-8 and TRBJ1-5; no definite D call. This CDR3 region has 14 residues. CDR1 SGHTS and CDR2 YDEGEE come from the germline V gene. V lost 4 bases and J 11 bases, leaving 19 bases between the germline ends. This chain's CDR3 is CASSPLALESAQHF. The CDR3 nucleotides read TGTGCCAGCAGCCCCTTAGCCCTGGAATCGGCCCAGCATTTT.

CDR3 DNA sequence: TGTGCTAGTGGTTTGGTCACCCCCCCCGGGGGGCCGTATGGCTACACCTTC. Encoded protein: CASGLVTPPGGPYGYTF. The rearrangement links TRBV12-5 to TRBJ1-2; weak D call: TRBD1 (6 bases). The germline V gene encodes CDR1 LGHNT and CDR2 FRNRAP. CDR3 length equals 17 residues. V was trimmed by 0 bases and J by 5 bases, leaving 19 bases between them.

On this clone: This may stem from a read error, because a much larger clone lies one nucleotide away. In the same sample, other DNA sequences code for this CDR3. The V gene is TRBV6-5, the J gene TRBJ2-7; the D gene is possibly TRBD1 (7 bases). This CDR3 contains 14 residues. Trimming stripped 5 bases from V and 0 bases from J, with 11 bases between. Germline CDR1 MNHEY, CDR2 SVGAGI. The CDR3 spells CASSTGDSSYEQYF. The CDR3 nucleotides are TGTGCCAGCAGTACGGGGGACAGCTCCTACGAGCAGTACTTC.

CDR3 region: CASSVRGKDTEAFF. CDR3 bases: TGTGCCAGCAGCGTCAGGGGAAAGGACACTGAAGCTTTCTTT. The rearrangement joins TRBV9 to TRBJ1-1; tentative D call: TRBD1 (6 bases). With 2 bases removed from V and 3 bases from J, the gap between germline ends came to 11 bases. This CDR3 comprises 14 residues. Per germline, CDR1 SGDLS and CDR2 YYNGEE.

This chain uses TRBV4-1 with TRBJ1-3, with a possible D match to TRBD1 (5 bases). Germline CDR1 reads MGHRA; CDR2 reads YSYEKL. V was shortened by 0 bases and J by 2 bases, with 8 bases between the two germline ends. The CDR3 is 15 amino acids. The chain's CDR3 is CASSQDKGPGNTIYF. CDR3 bases: TGCGCCAGCAGCCAAGATAAGGGGCCTGGAAACACCATATATTTT.

This sequence joins TRBV5-1 and TRBJ2-6, with D unclear. The CDR3 has 15 amino acids. The germline V and J ends were trimmed by 0 bases and 4 bases, with 8 bases remaining between them. Germline V gene sequence: CDR1 SGHRS, CDR2 YFSETQ. The CDR3: CASSLGGYGANVLTF. CDR3 DNA: TGCGCCAGCAGCTTGGGCGGATACGGGGCCAACGTCCTGACTTTC.

The chain links TRBV29-1 to TRBJ1-2, with TRBD1 matching over 9 bases. V shed 4 bases, J shed 4 bases, and the junction held 4 bases outside the gene matches. The CDR3 spans 13 residues. Germline V lookup: CDR1 SQVTM, CDR2 ANQGSEA. The CDR3 DNA is TGCAGCGTTGTCGGGACAGGGTTCTATGGCTACACCTTC. Translated, it gives CSVVGTGFYGYTF. The entire variable domain, with the rest obtained from reference TRBV29-1 and TRBJ1-2, is as follows: SAVISQKPSRDICQRGTSLTIQCQVDSQVTMMFWYRQQPGQSLTLIATANQGSEATYESGFVIDKFPISRPNLTFSTLTVSNMSPEDSSIYLCSVVGTGFYGYTFGSGTRLTVV.